This T cell receptor beta chain was captured by sequencing in a study of shared clonotypes between healthy human individuals. Whole-study findings and limits: Investigators collected only blood, and repertoires in tissues likely differ.

This clone was detected once. What it binds is not known. Here immunoSEQ multiplex PCR was the method, and the copy in TCRdb shows in-frame clones only, minus some. The sample includes approximately 350,000 clones, roughly 96% of them seen just once. Caucasian adults residing in Nashville, Tennessee made up all the donors. CD8 memory combined CD45RO+ cells with CCR7-negative CD45RA+ TemRA cells. This CDR3 is built from 14 residues. The ends were cut back, 10 bases at V and 5 bases at J, with 20 bases in the middle. Germline assignment: CDR1 MDHEN and CDR2 SYDVKM. The TCR was taken from a man aged 30-40 years in good health. The J gene is TRBJ2-5, the V gene TRBV28; weak D call: TRBD1 (5 bases). The specimen sequenced was memory CD8+ T cells sorted from blood. Specified subset: CD45RO+ cells pooled with CCR7-negative TemRA cells. In DNA, the CDR3 is TGTGCCATCCTCTCGAGCAGGGCGGATGAGACCCAGTACTTC. This encodes CAILSSRADETQYF.